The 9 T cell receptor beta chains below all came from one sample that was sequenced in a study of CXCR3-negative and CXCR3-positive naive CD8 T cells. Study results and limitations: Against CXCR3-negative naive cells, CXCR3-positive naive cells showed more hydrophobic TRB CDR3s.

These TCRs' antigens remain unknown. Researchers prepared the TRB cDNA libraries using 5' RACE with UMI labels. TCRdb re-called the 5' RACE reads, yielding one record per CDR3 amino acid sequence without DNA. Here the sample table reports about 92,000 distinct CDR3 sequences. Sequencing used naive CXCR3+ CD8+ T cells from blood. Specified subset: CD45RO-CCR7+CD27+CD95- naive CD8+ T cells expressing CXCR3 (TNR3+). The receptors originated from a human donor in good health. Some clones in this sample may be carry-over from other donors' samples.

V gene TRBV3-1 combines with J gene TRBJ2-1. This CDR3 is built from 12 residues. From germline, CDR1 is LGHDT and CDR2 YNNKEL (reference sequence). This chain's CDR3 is CASSLKYNEQFF.

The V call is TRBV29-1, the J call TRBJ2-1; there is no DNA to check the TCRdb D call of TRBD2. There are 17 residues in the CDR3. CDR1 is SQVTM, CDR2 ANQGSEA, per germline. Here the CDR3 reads CSVTGGLAGSSYNEQFF.

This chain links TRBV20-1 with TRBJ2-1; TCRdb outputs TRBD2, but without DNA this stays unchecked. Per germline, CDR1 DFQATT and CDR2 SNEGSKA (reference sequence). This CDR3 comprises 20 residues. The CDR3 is CSARVPTDSGLFFRYNEQFF.

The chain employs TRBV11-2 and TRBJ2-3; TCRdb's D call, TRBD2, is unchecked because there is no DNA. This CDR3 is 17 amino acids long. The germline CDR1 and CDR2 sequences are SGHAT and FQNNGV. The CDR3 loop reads CASSFLSSGGLTDTQYF.

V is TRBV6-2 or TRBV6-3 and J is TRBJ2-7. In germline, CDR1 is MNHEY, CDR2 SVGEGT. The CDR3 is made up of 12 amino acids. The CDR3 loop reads CASSPTAYEQYF.

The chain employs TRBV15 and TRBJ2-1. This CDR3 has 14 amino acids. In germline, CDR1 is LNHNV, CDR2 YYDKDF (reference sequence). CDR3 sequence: CATSSDPDLNEQFF.

The CDR3 here is CASSFAGMGQPQHF. V is TRBV7-9 and J is TRBJ1-5. This CDR3 has 14 amino acids. From germline, CDR1 is SEHNR and CDR2 FQNEAQ (reference sequence).

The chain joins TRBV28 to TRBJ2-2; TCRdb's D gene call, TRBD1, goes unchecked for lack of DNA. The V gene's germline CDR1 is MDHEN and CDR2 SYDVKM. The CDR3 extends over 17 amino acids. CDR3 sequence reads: CASSPIERDPGTGELFF.

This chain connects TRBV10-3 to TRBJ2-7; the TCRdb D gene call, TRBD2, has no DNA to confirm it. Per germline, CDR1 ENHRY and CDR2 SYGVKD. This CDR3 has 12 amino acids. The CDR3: CAISDSGYEQYF.